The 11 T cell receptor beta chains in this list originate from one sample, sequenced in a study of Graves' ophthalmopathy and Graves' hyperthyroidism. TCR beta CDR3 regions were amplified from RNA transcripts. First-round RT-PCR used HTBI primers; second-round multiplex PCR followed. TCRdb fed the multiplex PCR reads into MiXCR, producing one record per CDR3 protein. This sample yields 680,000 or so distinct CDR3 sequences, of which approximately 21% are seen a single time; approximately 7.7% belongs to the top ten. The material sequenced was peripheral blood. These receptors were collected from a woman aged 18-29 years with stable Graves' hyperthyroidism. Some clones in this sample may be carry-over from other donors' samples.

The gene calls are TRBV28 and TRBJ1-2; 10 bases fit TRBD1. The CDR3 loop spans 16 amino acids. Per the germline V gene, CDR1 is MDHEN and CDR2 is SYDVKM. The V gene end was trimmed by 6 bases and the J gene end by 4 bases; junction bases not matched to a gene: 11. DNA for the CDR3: TGTGCCAGCAGACTCATTCCGGGACAGGGGAGCTATGGCTACACCTTC. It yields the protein CASRLIPGQGSYGYTF.

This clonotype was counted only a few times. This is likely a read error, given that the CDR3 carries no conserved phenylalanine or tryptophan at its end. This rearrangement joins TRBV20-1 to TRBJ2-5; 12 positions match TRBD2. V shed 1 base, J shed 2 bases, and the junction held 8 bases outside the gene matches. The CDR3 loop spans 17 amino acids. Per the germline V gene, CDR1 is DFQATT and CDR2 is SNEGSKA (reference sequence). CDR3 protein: CSARAGLAGGWQETQYL. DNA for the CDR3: TGCAGTGCTAGAGCTGGGCTAGCGGGGGGGTGGCAAGAGACCCAGTACCTC.

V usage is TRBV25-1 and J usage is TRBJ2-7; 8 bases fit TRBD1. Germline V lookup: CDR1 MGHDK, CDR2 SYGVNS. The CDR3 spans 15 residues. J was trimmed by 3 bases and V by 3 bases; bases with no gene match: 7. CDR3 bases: TGTGCCAGCAGTGAGAGGACAGGGAGGATCTACGAGCAGTACTTC. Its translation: CASSERTGRIYEQYF.

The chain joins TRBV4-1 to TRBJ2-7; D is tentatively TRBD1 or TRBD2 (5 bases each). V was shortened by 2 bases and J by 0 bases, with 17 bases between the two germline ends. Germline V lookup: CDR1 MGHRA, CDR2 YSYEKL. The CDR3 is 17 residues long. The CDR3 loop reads CASSQIAGTVSSYEQYF. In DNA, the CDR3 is TGCGCCAGCAGCCAAATTGCCGGGACGGTGAGCTCCTACGAGCAGTACTTC.

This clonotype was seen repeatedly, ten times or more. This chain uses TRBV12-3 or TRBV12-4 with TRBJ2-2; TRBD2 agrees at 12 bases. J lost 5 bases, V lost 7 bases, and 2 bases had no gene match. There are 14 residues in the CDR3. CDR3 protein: CASKLAGGTGELFF. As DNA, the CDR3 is TGTGCCAGCAAACTAGCGGGGGGTACCGGGGAGCTGTTTTTT.

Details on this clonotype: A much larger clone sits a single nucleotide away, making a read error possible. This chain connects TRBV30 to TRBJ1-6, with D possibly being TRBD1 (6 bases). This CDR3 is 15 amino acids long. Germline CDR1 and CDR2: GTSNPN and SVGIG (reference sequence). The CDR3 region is CAWIATTGANSSLHF. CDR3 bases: TGTGCCTGGATTGCTACGACAGGAGCTAATTCATCCCTCCACTTT.

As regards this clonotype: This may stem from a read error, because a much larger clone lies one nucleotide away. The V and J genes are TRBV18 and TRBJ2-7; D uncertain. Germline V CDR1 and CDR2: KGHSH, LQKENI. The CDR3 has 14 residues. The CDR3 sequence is CASSPNWQSYEQNF. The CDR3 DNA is TGTGCCAGCTCACCAAACTGGCAGTCCTACGAGCAGAACTTC.

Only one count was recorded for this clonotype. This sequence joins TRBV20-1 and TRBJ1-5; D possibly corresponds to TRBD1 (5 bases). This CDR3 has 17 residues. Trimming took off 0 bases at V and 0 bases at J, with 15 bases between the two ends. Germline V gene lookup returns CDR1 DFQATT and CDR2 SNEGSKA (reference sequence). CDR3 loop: CSARENQGGYSNQPQHF. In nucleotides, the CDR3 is TGCAGTGCTAGAGAAAATCAGGGTGGGTATAGCAATCAGCCCCAGCATTTT.

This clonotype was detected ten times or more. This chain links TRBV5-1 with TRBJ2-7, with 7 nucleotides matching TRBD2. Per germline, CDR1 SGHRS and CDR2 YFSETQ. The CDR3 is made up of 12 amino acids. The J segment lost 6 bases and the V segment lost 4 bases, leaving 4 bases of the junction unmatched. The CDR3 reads CASSDGRSEQYF. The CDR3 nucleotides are TGCGCCAGCAGCGACGGGAGGTCCGAGCAGTACTTC. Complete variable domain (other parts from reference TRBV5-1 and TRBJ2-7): KAGVTQTPRYLIKTRGQQVTLSCSPISGHRSVSWYQQTPGQGLQFLFEYFSETQRNKGNFPGRFSGRQFSNSRSEMNVSTLELGDSALYLCASSDGRSEQYFGPGTRLTVT.

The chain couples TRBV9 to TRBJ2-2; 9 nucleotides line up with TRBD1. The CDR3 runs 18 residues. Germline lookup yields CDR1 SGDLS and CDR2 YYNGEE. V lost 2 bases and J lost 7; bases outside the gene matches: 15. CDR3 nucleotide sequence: TGTGCCAGCAGCGTGGGGGTCCGAGGGGACAGGGCCATCGGGGAGCTGTTTTTT. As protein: CASSVGVRGDRAIGELFF.

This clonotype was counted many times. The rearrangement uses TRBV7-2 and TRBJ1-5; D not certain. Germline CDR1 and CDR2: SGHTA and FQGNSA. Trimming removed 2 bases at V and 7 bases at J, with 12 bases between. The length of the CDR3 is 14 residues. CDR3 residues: CASSLRTAGQPQHF. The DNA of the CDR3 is TGTGCCAGCAGCTTAAGGACGGCAGGCCAGCCCCAGCATTTT.